This T cell receptor beta chain is from a study of shared clonotypes between healthy human individuals. All donors were healthy HIV-negative adults lacking recent acute infections or vaccinations. CD8 memory was a combination of CD45RO+ cells and CCR7-negative CD45RA+ TemRA cells. The germline V gene encodes CDR1 SGHTA and CDR2 FQGNSA. Trimming shortened V by 3 bases and J by 2 bases, and 11 bases separated the two germline ends. The CDR3 is made up of 14 amino acids. Points from the study as a whole: Unshared clonotypes carried lower generation probabilities than those common to all four donors.

About this clone itself: The antigen is unknown.

Generated by immunoSEQ multiplex PCR, the TCRdb table keeps only in-frame clones and is missing some. The data contain roughly 720,000 clones, 80% to 95% of them seen just once; the ten biggest clones take up about a third. The sample comprised memory CD8+ T cells from PBMCs. The subset here: CD45RO+ cells pooled with CCR7-negative TemRA cells. The chain has TRBV7-2 and TRBJ2-7; tentatively, D is TRBD1 (6 bases). This TCR was sampled from a man between 18 and 35 years old in good health. Some clones in this sample may be carry-over from other donors' samples. Here the CDR3 DNA reads TGTGCCAGCAGCTTGACAGGTTGGCCCTACGAGCAGTACTTC. Residues: CASSLTGWPYEQYF.